This record covers a single T cell receptor (beta chain). This record comes from a study of cytomegalovirus exposure and HLA in healthy donors. Primers for the PCR totalled 60 Vbeta and 13 Jbeta. Assay: immunoSEQ multiplex PCR; the TCRdb copy retains only in-frame clones and omits some. Of about 110,000 clones listed, around 81% are singletons. The sample comprised PBMCs. The source of this sequence is a woman in her twenties or thirties in good health and CMV-seronegative.

Here the CDR3 reads CASSSGLAGNEQYF. The CDR3 coding sequence is TGTGCCAGCAGCTCGGGACTAGCGGGAAACGAGCAGTACTTC. This chain connects TRBV7-2 to TRBJ2-7, with 13 bases aligning to TRBD2. The CDR3 covers 14 residues. The germline gives CDR1 SGHTA, CDR2 FQGNSA. Unmatched junction bases numbered 2, after V lost 4 bases and J lost 5 bases. The full variable domain, in which reference TRBV7-2 and TRBJ2-7 provide the parts outside the CDR3, is GAGVSQSPSNKVTEKGKDVELRCDPISGHTALYWYRQSLGQGLEFLIYFQGNSAPDKSGLPSDRFSAERTGGSVSTLTIQRTQQEDSAVYLCASSSGLAGNEQYFGPGTRLTVT.